A selection of T cell receptor beta chains follows, all from one sample in a study of T-cell reconstitution after alpha-beta-depleted transplantation in children. One entry per CDR3 protein, called by TCRdb with MiXCR from the PCR reads. The sample consists of some 600,000 distinct CDR3 sequences, 16% of them appearing once. The source material was PBMCs from the stem cell graft donor, sampled from the stem cell graft. These TCRs come from a human donor who donated a stem cell graft to a child with acute myeloid leukemia. Each CDR3 is given with its conserved first and last residue. The D gene is left open where the match is weak. Expanded clones are given a class, and other clones once, few, many or no size at all.

TRBJ2-2,NA,TRBV5-1,NA,TGCGCCAGCAGCTTGTCTTCGCTGATAAACACCGGGGAGCTGTTTTTT,CASSLSSLINTGELFF
TRBJ2-2,many,TRBV29-1,NA,TGCAGCTTCGGATTCGCAGATTCCGGGGAGCTGTTTTTT,CSFGFADSGELFF
TRBJ2-6,few,TRBV12-3/TRBV12-4,NA,TGTGCCAGCAGTTTTACTGGGACGGTCTCTGGGGCCAACGTCCTGACTTTC,CASSFTGTVSGANVLTF
TRBJ2-3,few,TRBV20-1,NA,TGCAGTGCCCCCGGGCACCCAGATACGCAGTATTTT,CSAPGHPDTQYF
TRBJ1-1,many,TRBV20-1,NA,TGCAGTGCTAGAGATCTTAGGGTTGGAGCTTTCTTT,CSARDLRVGAFF
TRBJ1-2,many,TRBV13,NA,TGTGCCAGCAGCTTAGGTATTAACTATGGCTACACCTTC,CASSLGINYGYTF
TRBJ1-2,many,TRBV20-1,NA,TGCAGTGCCCTGAGGCCCCGAGGCTACACCTTC,CSALRPRGYTF
TRBJ1-3,NA,TRBV20-1,NA,TGCAGTGCTAGAGATCTGCGCAGTAACTCTGGAAACACCATATATTTT,CSARDLRSNSGNTIYF
TRBJ1-2,NA,TRBV18,NA,TGTGCCAGCTCGGCAAACTTCGGGACGGCCTATGGCTACACCTTC,CASSANFGTAYGYTF
TRBJ1-2,many,TRBV12-3/TRBV12-4,NA,TGTGCCAGCAGTTTGGGACGGTTGTATGGCTACACCTTC,CASSLGRLYGYTF
TRBJ2-1,few,TRBV20-1,TRBD2,TGCAGTGCTAGAGACCTGGACCAAGCTAGCGGGGGGGATTACAATGAGCAGTTCTTC,CSARDLDQASGGDYNEQFF
TRBJ1-1,many,TRBV20-1,TRBD1,TGCAGTGCGGGGACAGGGTTGGCTGAAGCTTTCTTT,CSAGTGLAEAFF
TRBJ2-4,many,TRBV20-1,NA,TGCAGTGCTAGAGGGGACATCCCAAGGGGCATTCAGTACTTC,CSARGDIPRGIQYF
TRBJ1-1,NA,TRBV3-1,TRBD1,TGTGCCAGCAGCCAGGAAGGACAGGGTCTCGTAGCTTTCTTT,CASSQEGQGLVAFF
TRBJ2-2,NA,TRBV5-1,NA,TGCGCCAGCAGCTTCAACGGACTGAACACCGGGGAGCTGTTTTTT,CASSFNGLNTGELFF
TRBJ2-3,many,TRBV7-7,TRBD1,TGTGCCAGCAGCCCCGGGACAGGGGTCACAGATACGCAGTATTTT,CASSPGTGVTDTQYF
TRBJ2-7,many,TRBV6-5,NA,TGTGCCAGCACATCCACCTACGAGCAGTACTTC,CASTSTYEQYF
TRBJ2-3,NA,TRBV7-8,TRBD2,TGTGCCAGCAGTCGGAGGACTAGCGGGGGGACCACAGATACGCAGTATTTT,CASSRRTSGGTTDTQYF
TRBJ2-3,many,TRBV20-1,NA,TGCAGTGCTATAGGCCGGGACACAGATACGCAGTATTTT,CSAIGRDTDTQYF
TRBJ2-5,many,TRBV20-1,NA,TGCAGTGCTCCTACTAGGACCGCACGATACCAAGAGACCCAGTACTTC,CSAPTRTARYQETQYF
TRBJ2-7,many,TRBV11-2,NA,TGTGCCAGCAGCCCGAGGGAGGAGCCAATCTACGAGCAGTACTTC,CASSPREEPIYEQYF
TRBJ2-1,NA,TRBV18,NA,TGTGCCAGCTCTCCCTACGGGACACCGGGCTACAATGAGCAGTTCTTC,CASSPYGTPGYNEQFF
TRBJ2-2,few,TRBV4-2,TRBD2,TGTGCCAGCACTAGAACCGGGACTAGCGCGTCTCTCTCCACCGGGGAGCTGTTTTTT,CASTRTGTSASLSTGELFF
TRBJ2-3,few,TRBV7-2,NA,TGTGCCAGCAGCTTAGGGCTGAGACAGGGTGGATGGAGGGTGACGCAGTATTTT,CASSLGLRQGGWRVTQYF
TRBJ2-1,many,TRBV20-1,TRBD2,TGCAGAGCCGGGACTAGCGGAAGCTCCTACAATGAGCAGTTCTTC,CRAGTSGSSYNEQFF
TRBJ2-5,NA,TRBV4-3,NA,TGCGCCAGCAGCCAAGAAGAGGGGCGGGAGACCCAGTACTTC,CASSQEEGRETQYF
TRBJ2-2,NA,TRBV6-2/TRBV6-3,TRBD2,TGTGCCAGCAGTGCCGGACTAGCGGTGGCGAACACCGGGGAGCTGTTTTTT,CASSAGLAVANTGELFF
TRBJ2-1,NA,TRBV27,NA,TGTGCCAGCAGTTTAACCAGGGACCTATCCTACAATGAGCAGTTCTTC,CASSLTRDLSYNEQFF
TRBJ2-1,NA,TRBV6-2/TRBV6-3,NA,TGTGCCAGCACTTACAGAACCGAGCGGACAGAAGGGCAGTTCTTC,CASTYRTERTEGQFF
TRBJ2-5,many,TRBV20-1,NA,TGCAGTGCTCACCGGACAGCCCAAGAGACCCAGTACTTC,CSAHRTAQETQYF
TRBJ2-2,NA,TRBV20-1,TRBD1,TGCAGTGCTACGCGAACAACGGGACAGGGGGCGAACACCGGGGAGCTGTTTTTT,CSATRTTGQGANTGELFF
TRBJ1-2,few,TRBV20-1,NA,TGCAGTGCTAGGATCTTTCGGACCCCTTGGGGCTACACCTTC,CSARIFRTPWGYTF
TRBJ2-1,many,TRBV20-1,NA,TGCAGTGCTCCTGATTCGACTCGCGACAATGAGCAGTTCTTC,CSAPDSTRDNEQFF
TRBJ2-5,many,TRBV7-6,NA,TGTGCCAGCAGTATCGCCAAAGAGACCCAGTACTTC,CASSIAKETQYF
TRBJ2-5,NA,TRBV7-2,NA,TGTGCCAGCAGCTCGGTAGCAGGGGAGACCCAGTACTTC,CASSSVAGETQYF
TRBJ1-2,NA,TRBV6-1,NA,TGTGCCAGCAGCCAACTCTCCGGCCGTCCGGGCTATGGCTACACCTTC,CASSQLSGRPGYGYTF
TRBJ2-1,few,TRBV9,NA,TGTGCCAGCAGCAGAATACGGGACCGCCAATACAATGAGCAGTTCTTC,CASSRIRDRQYNEQFF
TRBJ1-4,few,TRBV20-1,TRBD1,TGCAGTGCAACTTGGGGACAGGGCGGAAAACTGTTTTTT,CSATWGQGGKLFF
TRBJ2-7,many,TRBV6-1,TRBD1,TGTGCCAGCAGCCGCGCGAAGAACAGGGGGTCTACCTACGAGCAGTACTTC,CASSRAKNRGSTYEQYF
TRBJ2-3,few,TRBV21-1,NA,TGTGCCAGCAGCAAGCGACAGTCCCCCCCTAGCACAGATACGCAGTATTTT,CASSKRQSPPSTDTQYF
TRBJ1-1,many,TRBV7-2,NA,TGTGCCAGCAGCTCAGGGTTTATCACTGAAGCTTTCTTT,CASSSGFITEAFF
TRBJ2-1,NA,TRBV20-1,TRBD2,TGCAGTGCTAGAGATCCCCGCATCCCCGGACTAGAAGATGAGCAGTTCTTC,CSARDPRIPGLEDEQFF
TRBJ1-4,few,TRBV7-2,NA,TGTGCCAGCAGCCACCGCACAGGGCGTTGGGGTGAAAAACTGTTTTTT,CASSHRTGRWGEKLFF
TRBJ2-3,NA,TRBV20-1,NA,TGCAGTGCTAGAAGGGGGGGCCTGGGGACAGGATCCACAGATACGCAGTATTTT,CSARRGGLGTGSTDTQYF
TRBJ1-1,NA,TRBV4-3,NA,TGCGCCAGCAGCCAGGGGGGGGCAGTTGAAGCTTTCTTT,CASSQGGAVEAFF
TRBJ2-1,many,TRBV20-1,NA,TGCAGTGCTAGAGATTATCTGGCGGGGACCTACAATGAGCAGTTCTTC,CSARDYLAGTYNEQFF
TRBJ1-1,many,TRBV27,TRBD1,TGTGCCAGCAGTCCCAGGGGGTTTGGCCGTGAAGCTTTCTTT,CASSPRGFGREAFF